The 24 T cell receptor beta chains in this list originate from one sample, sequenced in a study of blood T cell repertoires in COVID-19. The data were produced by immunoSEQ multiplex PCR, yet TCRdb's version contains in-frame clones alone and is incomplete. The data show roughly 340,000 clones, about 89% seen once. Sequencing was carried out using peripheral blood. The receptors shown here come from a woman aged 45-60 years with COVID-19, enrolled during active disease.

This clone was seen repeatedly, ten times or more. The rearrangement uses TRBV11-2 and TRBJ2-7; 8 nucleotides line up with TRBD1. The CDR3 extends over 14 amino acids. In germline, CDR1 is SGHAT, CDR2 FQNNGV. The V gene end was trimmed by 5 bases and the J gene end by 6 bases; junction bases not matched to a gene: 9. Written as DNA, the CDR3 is TGTGCCAGCAGCCCTTGGACAGGGCCCATCGAGCAGTACTTC. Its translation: CASSPWTGPIEQYF.

The CDR3 reads CASSPTSGKYNEQFF. CDR3 DNA sequence: TGCGCCAGCAGCCCCACTAGCGGGAAGTACAATGAGCAGTTCTTC. The chain carries TRBV10-1 and TRBJ2-1, with TRBD2 identical over 10 bases. Looked up from germline, CDR1 is WNHNN and CDR2 is SYGVQD (reference sequence). There are 15 residues in the CDR3. V dropped 6 bases and J dropped 4; count of bases not matched to a gene: 6.

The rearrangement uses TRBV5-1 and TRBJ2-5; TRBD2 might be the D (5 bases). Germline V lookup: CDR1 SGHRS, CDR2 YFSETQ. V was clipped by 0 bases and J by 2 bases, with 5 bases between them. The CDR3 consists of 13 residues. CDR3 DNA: TGCGCCAGCAGCTTGGGGACTCAAGAGACCCAGTACTTC. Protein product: CASSLGTQETQYF.

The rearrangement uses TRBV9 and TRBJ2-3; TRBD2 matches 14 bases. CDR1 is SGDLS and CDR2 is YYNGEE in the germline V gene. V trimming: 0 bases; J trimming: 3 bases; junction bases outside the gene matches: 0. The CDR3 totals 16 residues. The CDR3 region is CASSVGLAGGTDTQYF. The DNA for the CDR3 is TGTGCCAGCAGCGTAGGACTAGCGGGAGGGACAGATACGCAGTATTTT.

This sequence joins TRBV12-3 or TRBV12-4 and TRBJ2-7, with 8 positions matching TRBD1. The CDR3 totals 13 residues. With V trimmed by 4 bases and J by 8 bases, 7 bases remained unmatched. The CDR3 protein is CASSSGGRVKQYF. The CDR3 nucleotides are TGTGCCAGCAGTTCAGGGGGCCGGGTGAAGCAGTACTTC.

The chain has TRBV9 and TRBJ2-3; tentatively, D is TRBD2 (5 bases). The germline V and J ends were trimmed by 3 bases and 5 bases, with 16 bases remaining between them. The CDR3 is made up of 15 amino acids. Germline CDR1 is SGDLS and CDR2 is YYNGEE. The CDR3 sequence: CASSAAGGGEDTQYF. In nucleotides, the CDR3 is TGTGCCAGCAGCGCCGCTGGAGGTGGGGAAGATACGCAGTATTTT.

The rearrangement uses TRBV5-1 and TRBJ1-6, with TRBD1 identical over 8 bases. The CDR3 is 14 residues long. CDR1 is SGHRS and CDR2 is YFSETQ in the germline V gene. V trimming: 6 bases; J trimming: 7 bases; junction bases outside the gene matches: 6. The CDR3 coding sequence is TGCGCCAGCACCCTGACAGGGGTAAATTCACCCCTCCACTTT. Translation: CASTLTGVNSPLHF.

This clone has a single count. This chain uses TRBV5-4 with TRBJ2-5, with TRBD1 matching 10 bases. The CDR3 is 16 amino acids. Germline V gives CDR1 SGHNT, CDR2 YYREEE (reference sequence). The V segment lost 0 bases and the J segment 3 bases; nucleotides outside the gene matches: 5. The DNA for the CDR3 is TGTGCCAGCAGCTTGGGGACAGGGGGTTATGAAGAGACCCAGTACTTC. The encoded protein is CASSLGTGGYEETQYF.

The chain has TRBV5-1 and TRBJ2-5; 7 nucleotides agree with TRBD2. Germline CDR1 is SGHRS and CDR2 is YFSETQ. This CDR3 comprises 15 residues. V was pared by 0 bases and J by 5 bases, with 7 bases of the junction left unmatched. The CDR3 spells CASSLVGGRGETQYF. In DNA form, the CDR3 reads TGCGCCAGCAGCTTGGTTGGCGGGAGAGGTGAGACCCAGTACTTC.

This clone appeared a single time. This chain's CDR3 is CASSSGTGRSTDTQYF. The CDR3 coding sequence is TGTGCCAGCAGCTCCGGGACAGGGCGCAGCACAGATACGCAGTATTTT. The chain recombines TRBV7-9 with TRBJ2-3, with TRBD1 matching 9 bases. The V and J ends lost 4 bases and 0 bases, in that order; junction bases with no gene match: 5. CDR1 and CDR2 from the germline V gene are SEHNR and FQNEAQ (reference sequence). This CDR3 has 16 amino acids.

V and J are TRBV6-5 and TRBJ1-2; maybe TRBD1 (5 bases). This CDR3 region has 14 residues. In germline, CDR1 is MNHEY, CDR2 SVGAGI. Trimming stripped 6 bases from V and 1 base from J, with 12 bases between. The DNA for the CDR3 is TGTGCCAGCAGAGACAGCACCTTTAACTATGGCTACACCTTC. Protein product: CASRDSTFNYGYTF.

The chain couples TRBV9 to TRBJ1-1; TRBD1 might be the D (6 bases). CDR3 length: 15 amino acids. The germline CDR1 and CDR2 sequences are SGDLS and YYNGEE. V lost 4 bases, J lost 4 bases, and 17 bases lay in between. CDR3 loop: CASSLLGGPVTEAFF. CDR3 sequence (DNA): TGTGCCAGCAGCCTCCTCGGGGGGCCGGTCACTGAAGCTTTCTTT.

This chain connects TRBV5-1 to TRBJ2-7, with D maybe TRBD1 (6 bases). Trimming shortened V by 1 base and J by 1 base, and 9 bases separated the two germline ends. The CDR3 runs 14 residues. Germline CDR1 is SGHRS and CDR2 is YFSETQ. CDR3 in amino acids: CASSLWDNSYEQYF. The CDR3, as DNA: TGCGCCAGCAGCTTGTGGGACAATTCCTACGAGCAGTACTTC. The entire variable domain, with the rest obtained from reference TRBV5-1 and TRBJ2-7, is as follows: KAGVTQTPRYLIKTRGQQVTLSCSPISGHRSVSWYQQTPGQGLQFLFEYFSETQRNKGNFPGRFSGRQFSNSRSEMNVSTLELGDSALYLCASSLWDNSYEQYFGPGTRLTVT.

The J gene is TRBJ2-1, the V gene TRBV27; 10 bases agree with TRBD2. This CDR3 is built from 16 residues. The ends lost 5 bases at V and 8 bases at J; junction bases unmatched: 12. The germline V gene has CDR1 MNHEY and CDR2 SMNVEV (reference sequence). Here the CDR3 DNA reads TGTGCCAGCAGTCCTCTAGCGGGAGCCCGAGTCTATGAGCAGTTCTTC. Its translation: CASSPLAGARVYEQFF.

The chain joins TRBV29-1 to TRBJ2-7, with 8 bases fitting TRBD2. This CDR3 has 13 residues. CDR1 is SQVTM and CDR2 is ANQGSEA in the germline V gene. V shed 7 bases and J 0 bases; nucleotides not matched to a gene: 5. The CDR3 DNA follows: TGCAGCGGAGCGGGGGCAAGCTCCTACGAGCAGTACTTC. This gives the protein CSGAGASSYEQYF.

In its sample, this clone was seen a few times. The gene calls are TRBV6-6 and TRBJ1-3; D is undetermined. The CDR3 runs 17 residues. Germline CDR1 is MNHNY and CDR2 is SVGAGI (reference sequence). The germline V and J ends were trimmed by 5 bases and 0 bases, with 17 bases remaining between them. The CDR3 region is CASSRTWVASSGNTIYF. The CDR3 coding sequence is TGTGCCAGCAGTCGTACGTGGGTAGCCAGCTCTGGAAACACCATATATTTT.

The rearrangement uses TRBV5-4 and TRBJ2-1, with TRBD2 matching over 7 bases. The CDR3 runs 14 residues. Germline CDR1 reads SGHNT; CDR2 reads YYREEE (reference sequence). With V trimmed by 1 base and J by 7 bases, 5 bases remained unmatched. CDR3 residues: CASSLSGRGNEQFF. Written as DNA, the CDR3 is TGTGCCAGCAGCTTGAGTGGGAGGGGAAATGAGCAGTTCTTC.

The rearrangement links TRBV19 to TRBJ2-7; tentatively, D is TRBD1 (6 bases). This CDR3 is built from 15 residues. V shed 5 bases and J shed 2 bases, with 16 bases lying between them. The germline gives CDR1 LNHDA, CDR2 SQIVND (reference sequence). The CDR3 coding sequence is TGTGCCAGTAGTTCGTCGACAGGATTAGCCTACGAGCAGTACTTC. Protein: CASSSSTGLAYEQYF.

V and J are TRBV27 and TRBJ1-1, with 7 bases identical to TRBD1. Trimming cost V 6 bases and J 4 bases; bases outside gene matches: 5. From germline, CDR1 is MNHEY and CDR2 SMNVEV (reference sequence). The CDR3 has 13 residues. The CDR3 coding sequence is TGTGCCAGCAGCATACAGGGGCGCACTGAAGCTTTCTTT. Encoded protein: CASSIQGRTEAFF.

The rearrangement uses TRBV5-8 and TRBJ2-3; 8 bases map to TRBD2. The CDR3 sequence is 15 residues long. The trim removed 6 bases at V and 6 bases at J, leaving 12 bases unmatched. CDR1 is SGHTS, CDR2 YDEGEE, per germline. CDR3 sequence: CASNSGLVFFDTQYF. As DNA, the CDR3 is TGTGCCAGCAACTCGGGACTAGTTTTTTTTGATACGCAGTATTTT. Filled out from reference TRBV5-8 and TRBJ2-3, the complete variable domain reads EAGVTQSPTHLIKTRGQQATLRCSPISGHTSVYWYQQALGLGLQFLLWYDEGEERNRGNFPPRFSGRQFPNYSSELNVNALELEDSALYLCASNSGLVFFDTQYFGPGTRLTVL.

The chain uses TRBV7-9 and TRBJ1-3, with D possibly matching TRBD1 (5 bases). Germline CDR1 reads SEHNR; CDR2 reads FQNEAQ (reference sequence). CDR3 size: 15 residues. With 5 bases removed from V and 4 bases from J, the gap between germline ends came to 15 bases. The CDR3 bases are TGTGCCAGCAGCCTACGGGGGGTCGCGGGAAACACCATATATTTT. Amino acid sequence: CASSLRGVAGNTIYF.

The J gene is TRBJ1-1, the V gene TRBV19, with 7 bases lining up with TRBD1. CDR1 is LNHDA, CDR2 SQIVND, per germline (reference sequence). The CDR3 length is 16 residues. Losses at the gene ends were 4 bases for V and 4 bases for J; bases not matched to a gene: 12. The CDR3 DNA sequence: TGTGCCAGTAGTACCGATTTAGGACAGGTGGGCACTGAAGCTTTCTTT. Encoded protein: CASSTDLGQVGTEAFF. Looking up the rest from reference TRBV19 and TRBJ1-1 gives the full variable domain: DGGITQSPKYLFRKEGQNVTLSCEQNLNHDAMYWYRQDPGQGLRLIYYSQIVNDFQKGDIAEGYSVSREKKESFPLTVTSAQKNPTAFYLCASSTDLGQVGTEAFFGQGTRLTVV.

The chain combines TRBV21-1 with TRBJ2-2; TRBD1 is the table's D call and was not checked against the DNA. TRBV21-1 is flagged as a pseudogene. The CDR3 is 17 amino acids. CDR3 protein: CASSLRTGGLVTGELFF. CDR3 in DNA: TGTGCCAGCAGTCTTCGTACAGGGGGCTTGGTCACCGGGGAGCTGTTTTTT.

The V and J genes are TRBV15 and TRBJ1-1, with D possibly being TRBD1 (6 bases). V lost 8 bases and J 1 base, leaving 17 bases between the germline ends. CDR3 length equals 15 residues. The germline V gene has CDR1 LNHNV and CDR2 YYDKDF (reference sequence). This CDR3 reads CATAQGSISNTEAFF. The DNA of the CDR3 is TGTGCCACCGCTCAGGGGTCGATTTCGAACACTGAAGCTTTCTTT.